This T cell receptor (beta chain) emerged from a study of OX40 agonist ivuxolimab in advanced cancers. On the study more broadly: Allowance was made for prior anti-PD-1, anti-PD-L1 or anti-CTLA-4 therapy, and about 40% had some.

Worth noting for this clone: Its antigen is unidentified.

There are 15 residues in the CDR3. Germline V gene data show CDR1 as SGDLS and CDR2 as YYNGEE. V was pared by 0 bases and J by 4 bases, with 13 bases between. Here immunoSEQ multiplex PCR was the method, and the copy in TCRdb shows in-frame clones only, minus some. The sample consists of under 85,000 clones, about 88% of them appearing once. Study observations and caveats: Both blood CD4+ and CD8+ T cells showed clonal growth by week 6 at 0.1 to 3.0 mg/kg.

This TCR was sampled from an adult with an advanced solid tumor such as melanoma, head and neck, liver or kidney cancer. The gene calls are TRBV9 and TRBJ1-2, with D perhaps matching TRBD1 (5 bases). The sequencing used CD4+ or CD8+ T cells sorted from blood, collected in a trial of the OX40 agonist ivuxolimab. In nucleotides, the CDR3 is TGTGCCAGCAGCGTAGCGGAGGGACGGAGCTATGGCTACACCTTC. Amino acid sequence: CASSVAEGRSYGYTF.